Listed below are T cell receptor beta chains from one sample, sequenced in a study of shared clonotypes between healthy human individuals. Profiling relied on immunoSEQ multiplex PCR, and the TCRdb table lists in-frame clones only, not all of them. The data hold some 450,000 clones, with around 77% observed a single time. The sequenced sample was PBMCs. The receptors stem from a woman in her thirties or forties in good health. Some clones in this sample may be carry-over from other donors' samples. The CDR3 runs from the conserved cysteine through the conserved F or W. Only some rows state a clone size, as once, few, many or a class for expanded clones.

size,V,J,CDR3
once,TRBV6-6,TRBJ2-1,CASGGLARNEQFF
-,TRBV2,TRBJ2-7,CASTEGSRGDSYERYF
-,TRBV19,TRBJ2-7,CASSFSADLEQYF
-,TRBV28,TRBJ2-3,CASSGDSVAPDTQYF
-,TRBV5-1,TRBJ2-3,CASSLDPPVGGTDTQYF
-,TRBV30,TRBJ2-7,CAWDKTFGEQYF
-,TRBV28,TRBJ1-5,CASSLSQVNQPQHF
-,TRBV19,TRBJ1-1,CASIKGATNTEAFF
-,TRBV9,TRBJ2-7,CASSVGGYENYEQYF
-,TRBV5-1,TRBJ2-7,CASSLGQSIDEQYF
-,TRBV10-1,TRBJ2-7,CASGDRTYEQYF
-,TRBV5-1,TRBJ1-4,CASSFMGQGANEKLFF
few,TRBV29-1,TRBJ1-1,CSVLVVNTEAFF
few,TRBV25-1,TRBJ1-4,CASSTGVTNEKLFF
-,TRBV2,TRBJ2-7,CATRRRPPYEQYF
-,TRBV7-9,TRBJ1-6,CASSLESPTPLHF
-,TRBV6-1,TRBJ1-1,CASETGRTTEAFF
-,TRBV6-5,TRBJ1-4,CASRPTRAQNEKLFF
-,TRBV29-1,TRBJ2-7,CSVEGASGRNSYEQYF
-,TRBV5-1,TRBJ2-1,CASSFEGSYNEQFF
-,TRBV28,TRBJ1-2,CASLPGGDNYGYTF
-,TRBV11-2,TRBJ2-3,CASSLAGLGTDTQYF
-,TRBV9,TRBJ2-1,CASSPLGGLNEQFF
once,TRBV9,TRBJ2-5,CASSGLADQETQYF
many,TRBV28,TRBJ2-7,CASSPVDRDSYEQYF
few,TRBV27,TRBJ2-7,CASSLLRGEQYF
-,TRBV11-1,TRBJ2-3,CASSQLSGLATDTQYF
-,TRBV29-1,TRBJ2-5,CSVLTGTGTQYF
-,TRBV7-2,TRBJ1-4,CASSLDRGEGEKLFF
many,TRBV10-3,TRBJ2-7,CAISVGQGRVREQYF
-,TRBV10-3,TRBJ2-3,CAIRRTDTSTDTQYF
-,TRBV11-2,TRBJ1-1,CASSVDRWSTEAFF
-,TRBV11-2,TRBJ1-3,CASSYQGARSGTIYF
-,TRBV2,TRBJ2-1,CAGRTGGNEQFF
few,TRBV7-2,TRBJ1-1,CASSLDPNTEAFF
-,TRBV5-4,TRBJ1-5,CASSLYGRNQPQHF
-,TRBV18,TRBJ1-5,CASSPQGNNQPQHF
once,TRBV2,TRBJ1-5,CASSQGGDQPQHF
-,TRBV11-2,TRBJ2-3,CASSLWVAGSTDTQYF
medium-sized,TRBV30,TRBJ2-1,CAWSGPPGEQFF
once,TRBV7-2,TRBJ2-1,CASSLIGDYNEQFF
-,TRBV29-1,TRBJ2-1,CSVASGTVEGEQFF
-,TRBV6-5,TRBJ2-3,CASSLVSGTSTDTQYF